The clone carrying this TCR beta chain was recorded a few times. The antigen is undetermined. The sample comes from a study of T-cell memory formation after mild COVID-19. Study results and caveats: A subset of responding clones appeared in pre-infection memory, suggesting cross-reactive memory joined. Shrinking CD4+ clones were chiefly CM and EM; CD8+ ones were chiefly EMRA.

MiXCR was run by TCRdb on the 5' RACE reads, yielding one entry per CDR3 protein. Of roughly 86,000 distinct CDR3 sequences listed, around 13% were seen once; the top ten hold around a quarter. Germline V gene sequence: CDR1 SGHRS, CDR2 YFSETQ. The V gene lost 4 bases and the J gene lost 4 bases, with 17 bases spanning the gap. The CDR3 sequence is 15 residues long. The V gene is TRBV5-1, the J gene TRBJ1-1, with a tentative D call TRBD1 (6 bases). The sequenced material came from PBMCs or a T cell subset sorted from them (not recorded which). This TCR came from an adult woman who had mild COVID-19 (a few samples of this study predate the infection). Cell type and time point are not known. The CDR3 spells CASSGEQGGGTEAFF. DNA of the CDR3: TGCGCCAGCAGCGGAGAACAGGGAGGCGGCACTGAAGCTTTCTTT.